This is a list of T cell receptor beta chains from one sample in a study of blood T cell repertoires in COVID-19. Measured with immunoSEQ multiplex PCR; TCRdb has only the in-frame clones, and not every one. The table includes 250,000 to 400,000 clones, approximately 87% detected once. The sequenced sample was peripheral blood. The receptors stem from a woman aged 30 to 39 with COVID-19, enrolled during active disease. CDR3s include the opening cysteine and the closing phenylalanine or tryptophan. Fields, in order: clone size, V gene, J gene, D gene, CDR3 protein, CDR3 DNA. The D gene is left open where the match is weak. Clone size is not always given. Where it is, it says once, few, many or a class for expanded clones.

.	TRBV6-1	TRBJ1-5	TRBD1	CASSIGTGANQPQHF	TGTGCCAGCAGTATTGGGACAGGGGCCAATCAGCCCCAGCATTTT
.	TRBV9	TRBJ2-7	TRBD2	CASSVGRTSGSDEQYF	TGTGCCAGCAGCGTAGGTCGGACTAGCGGGAGTGACGAGCAGTACTTC
.	TRBV19	TRBJ2-1	TRBD1	CASSGVAKGQVAEQFF	TGTGCCAGTAGTGGAGTAGCCAAGGGACAGGTTGCTGAGCAGTTCTTC
.	TRBV19	TRBJ1-1	.	CASSRAVNTEAFF	TGTGCCAGTAGTCGCGCGGTGAACACTGAAGCTTTCTTT
.	TRBV4-2	TRBJ1-4	TRBD1	CASSQMTGQGTEKLFF	TGTGCCAGCAGCCAAATGACGGGACAGGGGACTGAAAAACTGTTTTTT
.	TRBV10-3	TRBJ2-1	TRBD2	CAIGGGGSYNEQFF	TGTGCCATCGGGGGGGGAGGCTCCTACAATGAGCAGTTCTTC
.	TRBV28	TRBJ1-5	.	CASSGQKSNQPQHF	TGTGCCAGCAGTGGACAGAAAAGCAATCAGCCCCAGCATTTT
.	TRBV5-1	TRBJ2-5	.	CASSIGQVQETQYF	TGCGCCAGCAGCATAGGACAAGTACAAGAGACCCAGTACTTC
.	TRBV6-4	TRBJ1-6	TRBD1	CASRGTGNSPLHF	TGTGCCAGCAGAGGGACAGGTAATTCACCCCTCCACTTT
.	TRBV12-3/TRBV12-4	TRBJ2-7	TRBD1	CATLPPGGYEQYF	TGTGCCACCCTCCCCCCAGGGGGCTACGAGCAGTACTTC
.	TRBV28	TRBJ2-1	TRBD1	CASLRTGPREQFF	TGTGCCAGCCTTAGGACAGGGCCGCGGGAGCAGTTCTTC
.	TRBV3-1/TRBV3-2	TRBJ2-2	TRBD1	CASSRLGQGGTGELFF	TGTGCCAGCAGCCGATTGGGACAGGGCGGTACCGGGGAGCTGTTTTTT
.	TRBV10-3	TRBJ1-1	.	CAIGGRGTEAFF	TGTGCCATCGGGGGGAGAGGAACTGAAGCTTTCTTT
.	TRBV7-3	TRBJ1-1	TRBD1	CASSLTGGSEAFF	TGTGCCAGCAGCTTAACAGGGGGCTCTGAAGCTTTCTTT
.	TRBV7-2	TRBJ1-5	.	CASSLTGGNQPQHF	TGTGCCAGCAGCTTAACGGGAGGGAATCAGCCCCAGCATTTT
.	TRBV7-9	TRBJ1-4	.	CASSPRGGIRLFF	TGTGCCAGCAGCCCCCGGGGGGGTATTCGACTGTTTTTT
few	TRBV5-1	TRBJ2-6	.	CASNPGPPTGANVLTF	TGCGCCAGCAATCCAGGGCCCCCGACTGGGGCCAACGTCCTGACTTTC
.	TRBV6-1	TRBJ2-7	TRBD1	CASSELYRGPEQYF	TGTGCCAGCAGTGAATTATACAGGGGTCCCGAGCAGTACTTC
.	TRBV19	TRBJ1-1	.	CASSEHRDIRTEAFF	TGTGCCAGTAGTGAGCACCGGGACATTCGCACTGAAGCTTTCTTT
once	TRBV6-6	TRBJ1-5	.	CASSQGASGDQPQHF	TGTGCCAGCAGTCAAGGGGCTTCGGGGGATCAGCCCCAGCATTTT
.	TRBV6-1	TRBJ2-7	.	CASSEASTYEQYF	TGTGCCAGCAGTGAAGCGTCGACATACGAGCAGTACTTC
.	TRBV19	TRBJ1-5	TRBD1	CASSPGTASNQPQHF	TGTGCCAGTAGTCCCGGGACAGCTAGCAATCAGCCCCAGCATTTT
.	TRBV19	TRBJ1-1	TRBD1	CASSLRQGVGVTEAFF	TGTGCCAGTAGTCTCCGACAGGGGGTCGGTGTGACTGAAGCTTTCTTT
once	TRBV2	TRBJ1-1	.	CASSLDGIGEAFF	TGTGCCAGCAGCTTGGACGGGATCGGTGAAGCTTTCTTT
.	TRBV27	TRBJ2-2	TRBD2	CASSLQGTRRLAGGGGAGAGELFF	TGTGCCAGCAGTTTACAAGGGACCCGTCGACTAGCGGGAGGAGGGGGAGCGGGTGCCGGGGAGCTGTTTTTT
.	TRBV7-9	TRBJ1-2	TRBD1	CASSARDRADYGYTF	TGTGCCAGCAGCGCGCGGGACAGGGCGGACTATGGCTACACCTTC
few	TRBV11-2	TRBJ1-5	TRBD1	CASSLGQGANQPQHF	TGTGCCAGCAGCTTGGGACAGGGGGCCAATCAGCCCCAGCATTTT
.	TRBV7-9	TRBJ1-1	.	CASSSVPNTEAFF	TGTGCCAGCAGCTCCGTCCCGAACACTGAAGCTTTCTTT
few	TRBV7-2	TRBJ2-7	TRBD2	CASSYDPGTRNEQYF	TGTGCCAGCAGTTATGATCCCGGGACTAGAAACGAGCAGTACTTC
.	TRBV18	TRBJ1-2	TRBD1	CASSQPLTPVTGEINYGYTF	TGTGCCAGCTCACAACCTCTAACACCCGTTACAGGGGAGATTAACTATGGCTACACCTTC
.	TRBV11-2	TRBJ1-4	TRBD1	CASSSSGGRSEKLFF	TGTGCCAGCAGTTCATCAGGGGGCAGGAGTGAAAAACTGTTTTTT
.	TRBV6-5	TRBJ2-3	.	CASSYRSTDTQYF	TGTGCCAGCAGTTATCGGTCGACAGATACGCAGTATTTT
.	TRBV3-1/TRBV3-2	TRBJ2-3	TRBD2	CASSRLSGGSTDTQYF	TGTGCCAGCAGCCGACTCAGCGGGGGGAGCACAGATACGCAGTATTTT
few	TRBV7-2	TRBJ1-1	TRBD1	CASSARQGNTEAFF	TGTGCCAGCAGCGCCCGACAGGGTAACACTGAAGCTTTCTTT
once	TRBV27	TRBJ2-1	TRBD2	CASSSGLAGIYNEQFF	TGTGCCAGCAGTTCGGGACTAGCGGGAATCTACAATGAGCAGTTCTTC
.	TRBV9	TRBJ2-7	.	CASSVGQQSSYEQYF	TGTGCCAGCAGCGTAGGACAGCAAAGCTCCTACGAGCAGTACTTC